The T cell receptor (beta chain) described here comes from a study of Ad26.COV2.S vaccination and SARS-CoV-2 variants. Study-level results: Possible underestimation of total T cell responses by the TCR breadth and depth analyses was noted.

Germline CDR1 and CDR2: SGHNT and YYREEE (reference sequence). V was pared by 3 bases and J by 2 bases, with 18 bases between. This CDR3 has 17 amino acids. The data were produced by immunoSEQ multiplex PCR, yet TCRdb's version contains in-frame clones alone and is incomplete. The sample lists some 340,000 clones, about 86% occurring once. Treatment in this sample: some 20 received Ad26.COV2.S at low or high dose, single or two shots; 5 received placebo; per-sample allocation not given. Sample collection was performed on day 63 after the first vaccine or placebo injection. Donor was an adult aged 18-55 years in Boston. Worth noting for this clone: What it binds is unknown.

The sequence was collected from a person between 18 and 65 years old who received the Ad26.COV2.S COVID-19 vaccine or a placebo. This rearrangement joins TRBV5-4 to TRBJ2-1, with D unclear. Sample: peripheral blood, taken in a trial of Ad26.COV2.S vaccine versus placebo. CDR3 in amino acids: CASSWKGRLNTYNEQFF. CDR3 nucleotides: TGTGCCAGCAGCTGGAAAGGGCGGTTGAATACCTACAATGAGCAGTTCTTC.